This T cell receptor beta chain was obtained from a study of blood T cell repertoires in COVID-19. Turning to the study itself: T cells, B-cell-depleted T cells, or PBMCs supplied cDNA or gDNA.

V was cut by 3 bases and J by 7 bases, with 12 bases left in between. Germline V lookup: CDR1 SQVTM, CDR2 ANQGSEA. The CDR3 length is 12 residues. Produced via immunoSEQ multiplex PCR; TCRdb's table is partial and in-frame only. The sample records around 160,000 clones, approximately 83% being singletons. The chain carries TRBV29-1 and TRBJ1-2, with D perhaps TRBD1 (5 bases). Specimen: peripheral blood. The TCR sequence derives from a woman aged 55 to 70 with COVID-19, enrolled during active disease. CDR3 region: CSVDSGNGGYTF. CDR3 sequence (DNA): TGCAGCGTTGACTCAGGGAATGGTGGCTACACCTTC.